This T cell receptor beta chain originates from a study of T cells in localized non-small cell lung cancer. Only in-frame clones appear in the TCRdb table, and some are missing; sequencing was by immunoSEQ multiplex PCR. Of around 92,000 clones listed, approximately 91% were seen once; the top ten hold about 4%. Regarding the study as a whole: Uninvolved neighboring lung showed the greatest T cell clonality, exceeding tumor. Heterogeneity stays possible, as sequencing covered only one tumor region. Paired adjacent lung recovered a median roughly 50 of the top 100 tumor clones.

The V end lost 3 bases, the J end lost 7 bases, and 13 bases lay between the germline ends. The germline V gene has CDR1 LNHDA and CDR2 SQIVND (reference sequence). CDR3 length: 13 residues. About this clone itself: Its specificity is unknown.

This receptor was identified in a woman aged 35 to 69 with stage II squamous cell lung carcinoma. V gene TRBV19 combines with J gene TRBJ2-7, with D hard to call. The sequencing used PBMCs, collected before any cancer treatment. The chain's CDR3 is CASSIRGGWEQYF. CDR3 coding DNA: TGTGCCAGTAGTATTCGAGGTGGCTGGGAGCAGTACTTC.